Listed here are 30 T cell receptor beta chains from one sample, sequenced in a study of T cells after yellow fever vaccination. TCRdb analysed the 5' RACE reads with MiXCR anew, one entry per CDR3 protein. The profile covers some 240,000 distinct CDR3 sequences, with 3.2% appearing a single time and 3.2% taken by the ten largest. This sample comprised CD4+ T cells sorted from PBMCs, obtained 10 days after the yellow fever booster vaccination. These receptors came from a man in his late teens or twenties who received the YFV17D yellow fever vaccine.

There are many counts of this clonotype. The genes are TRBV20-1 and TRBJ2-4; 8 bases map to TRBD1. This CDR3 contains 14 residues. V trimming: 0 bases; J trimming: 6 bases; junction bases outside the gene matches: 4. The germline gives CDR1 DFQATT, CDR2 SNEGSKA (reference sequence). The CDR3 region is CSARDYGQGNIQYF. CDR3 sequence (DNA): TGCAGTGCTAGAGATTATGGACAGGGAAACATTCAGTACTTC.

Only a few counts were recorded for this clonotype. A read error may explain this, as a much larger clone is one base away. The chain carries TRBV7-9 and TRBJ2-5, with D uncertain. The V gene's germline CDR1 is SEHNR and CDR2 FQNEAQ (reference sequence). The V end lost 2 bases, the J end lost 5 bases, and 9 bases lay between the germline ends. This CDR3 is built from 13 residues. The CDR3 region is CASSLWPRETQYF. Here the CDR3 DNA reads TGTGCCAGCAGCTTATGGCCCCGGGAGACCCAGTACTTC.

This clonotype was observed a few times. The J gene is TRBJ1-2, the V gene TRBV10-2; TRBD1 might be the D (6 bases). This CDR3 has 12 amino acids. Trimming took off 3 bases at V and 7 bases at J, with 9 bases between the two ends. Germline-derived CDR1 and CDR2 are WSHSY and SAAADI. The CDR3 loop reads CASSDRGAGYTF. The CDR3 nucleotides are TGCGCCAGCAGTGATCGGGGGGCTGGCTACACCTTC.

This clonotype was found a few times. The CDR3 DNA is TGTGCCAGCTCACCCGGACGGAGATCCCTGGGGGAATGGCAGCCCCAGCATTTT. This translates into CASSPGRRSLGEWQPQHF. The chain is built from TRBV18 and TRBJ1-5; D may be TRBD1 (5 bases). Germline CDR1 KGHSH, CDR2 LQKENI. The CDR3 consists of 18 residues. The ends were cut back, 3 bases at V and 7 bases at J, with 25 bases in the middle.

At least ten counts were recorded for this clonotype. This chain connects TRBV20-1 to TRBJ1-5; a possible D gene is TRBD1 (6 bases). The V gene lost 3 bases and the J gene lost 5 bases, with 14 bases spanning the gap. In germline, CDR1 is DFQATT, CDR2 SNEGSKA (reference sequence). This CDR3 has 14 residues. CDR3 sequence: CSARIGGRHQPQHF. CDR3 nucleotides: TGCAGTGCTAGGATCGGGGGGCGACATCAGCCCCAGCATTTT.

V and J are TRBV5-1 and TRBJ2-5; TRBD2 matches at 10 bases. Trimming at V came to 0 bases and at J to 4 bases, leaving 12 bases not matched to a gene. The CDR3 spans 18 residues. The V gene's germline CDR1 is SGHRS and CDR2 YFSETQ. As DNA, the CDR3 is TGCGCCAGCAGCTTGGCCTCGGTAGCGGGGGGCGATGGAGAGACCCAGTACTTC. Translation: CASSLASVAGGDGETQYF.

The chain links TRBV7-2 to TRBJ2-1, with D perhaps TRBD2 (5 bases). Germline CDR1 reads SGHTA; CDR2 reads FQGNSA. There are 13 residues in the CDR3. With 2 bases removed from V and 7 bases from J, the gap between germline ends came to 9 bases. The CDR3 DNA is TGTGCCAGCAGCTTAAGCGGCAAGAATGAGCAGTTCTTC. Translated: CASSLSGKNEQFF.

This clonotype occurred many times. The chain recombines TRBV29-1 with TRBJ1-4, with a possible D match to TRBD1 (5 bases). CDR1 is SQVTM and CDR2 is ANQGSEA in the germline V gene. The CDR3 is 13 residues long. V shed 3 bases and J shed 7 bases, with 12 bases lying between them. The CDR3 nucleotides are TGCAGCGTTGAGGGGGAGTTGGGTGAAAAACTGTTTTTT. It yields the protein CSVEGELGEKLFF.

This clonotype has at least ten counts. CDR3 sequence: CASSSLGTSGVFYGYTF. The CDR3 DNA reads as TGTGCCAGCAGCTCCCTGGGAACTTCGGGGGTTTTTTATGGCTACACCTTC. The chain couples TRBV7-9 to TRBJ1-2; D might be TRBD1 (5 bases). There are 17 residues in the CDR3. CDR1 is SEHNR, CDR2 FQNEAQ, per germline (reference sequence). V lost 4 bases and J lost 5, with 23 bases in between.

The V call is TRBV7-2, the J call TRBJ2-1; TRBD2 matches 11 bases. CDR1 SGHTA and CDR2 FQGNSA come from the germline V gene. The CDR3 consists of 17 residues. V shed 3 bases, J shed 5 bases, and the junction held 9 bases outside the gene matches. The CDR3 DNA reads TGTGCCAGCAGCTTTTCAATTAGCGGGGGGGAGAACAATGAGCAGTTCTTC. As protein: CASSFSISGGENNEQFF.

This clonotype was picked up many times. The chain recombines TRBV5-1 with TRBJ2-1, with TRBD2 matching over 13 bases. V shed 2 bases and J 4 bases; nucleotides not matched to a gene: 9. Per the germline V gene, CDR1 is SGHRS and CDR2 is YFSETQ. The CDR3 has 18 residues. DNA of the CDR3: TGCGCCAGCAGCTTAGTCCCGGGACTAGCGGGGAGATACAATGAGCAGTTCTTC. Its translation: CASSLVPGLAGRYNEQFF.

The CDR3 loop is CASSQTSENTEAFF. The CDR3 DNA sequence: TGCGCCAGCAGCCAAACCTCAGAGAACACTGAAGCTTTCTTT. V and J are TRBV4-3 and TRBJ1-1; D unclear. The germline CDR1 and CDR2 sequences are LGHNA and YSLEER. The length of the CDR3 is 14 residues. Trimming removed 2 bases from V and 1 base from J, with 8 bases in between.

This chain uses TRBV12-3 or TRBV12-4 with TRBJ1-6; TRBD1 aligns across 9 bases. The CDR3 consists of 15 residues. Losses at the gene ends were 6 bases for V and 7 bases for J; bases not matched to a gene: 7. CDR3 loop: CASRPGTGRNSPLHF. The CDR3 nucleotides are TGTGCCAGCAGACCAGGGACAGGGAGAAATTCACCCCTCCACTTT.

Only a few counts were recorded for this clonotype. The chain employs TRBV29-1 and TRBJ1-2, with 7 positions matching TRBD1. The CDR3 consists of 14 residues. Germline V CDR1 and CDR2: SQVTM, ANQGSEA. With 6 bases clipped from V and 2 bases from J, the junction kept 9 bases outside the gene matches. CDR3 DNA sequence: TGCAGCGTGGGACATTCGACAGGGAACTATGGCTACACCTTC. It translates to CSVGHSTGNYGYTF.

This clonotype was counted at least ten times. The chain combines TRBV12-3 or TRBV12-4 with TRBJ1-5, with D perhaps matching TRBD1 (5 bases). V was cut by 9 bases and J by 3 bases, with 9 bases left in between. The CDR3 has 12 amino acids. CDR3 protein: CASGQLNQPQHF. The CDR3 nucleotides read TGTGCCAGTGGACAACTCAATCAGCCCCAGCATTTT.

This clonotype was recorded a few times. The rearrangement uses TRBV4-1 and TRBJ2-2; 8 bases agree with TRBD1. V was clipped by 0 bases and J by 7 bases; unmatched bases: 10. Germline assignment: CDR1 MGHRA and CDR2 YSYEKL. The CDR3 length is 17 residues. CDR3 DNA: TGCGCCAGCAGCCAAGATTTCGAACAGGGGGTTGGCGGGGAGCTGTTTTTT. It codes for CASSQDFEQGVGGELFF.

In its sample, this clonotype was seen many times. The DNA for the CDR3 is TGTGCCAGCAGCCGGGACACTAACTATGGCTACACCTTC. Its translation is CASSRDTNYGYTF. The chain links TRBV14 to TRBJ1-2; possible D gene TRBD1, 6 bases. Per germline, CDR1 SGHDN and CDR2 FVKESK. The ends were cut back, 4 bases at V and 0 bases at J, with 6 bases in the middle. The CDR3 totals 13 residues. The full variable domain, its missing parts supplied by reference TRBV14 and TRBJ1-2, is EAGVTQFPSHSVIEKGQTVTLRCDPISGHDNLYWYRRVMGKEIKFLLHFVKESKQDESGMPNNRFLAERTGGTYSTLKVQPAELEDSGVYFCASSRDTNYGYTFGSGTRLTVV.

This clonotype was counted between two and nine times. J is TRBJ2-4 and V is TRBV7-4; 8 bases line up with TRBD1. Germline CDR1 reads SGHVT; CDR2 reads SQSDAQ. V trimming: 7 bases; J trimming: 7 bases; junction bases outside the gene matches: 0. CDR3 length equals 11 residues. This CDR3 is CASNRGNIQYF. As DNA, the CDR3 is TGTGCCAGCAACAGGGGGAACATTCAGTACTTC.

The chain joins TRBV7-7 to TRBJ2-1; 8 nucleotides line up with TRBD2. The CDR3 covers 15 residues. The V segment lost 5 bases and the J segment 6 bases; nucleotides outside the gene matches: 9. The germline V gene has CDR1 SSHAT and CDR2 FNYEAQ (reference sequence). The CDR3 nucleotides are TGTGCCAGCAGCCAGTACTTAGCGGGGATCAATGAGCAGTTCTTC. Its protein product is CASSQYLAGINEQFF. Looking up the rest from reference TRBV7-7 and TRBJ2-1 gives the full variable domain: GAGVSQSPRYKVTKRGQDVTLRCDPISSHATLYWYQQALGQGPEFLTYFNYEAQPDKSGLPSDRFSAERPEGSISTLTIQRTEQRDSAMYRCASSQYLAGINEQFFGPGTRLTVL.

The chain uses TRBV7-2 and TRBJ1-3, with D uncertain. Per the germline V gene, CDR1 is SGHTA and CDR2 is FQGNSA. The CDR3 contains 11 residues. V lost 7 bases and J lost 2, with 3 bases in between. The chain's CDR3 is CASTTGNTIYF. The CDR3 region has the DNA TGTGCCAGCACGACTGGAAACACCATATATTTT. The whole variable domain, filled in from reference TRBV7-2 and TRBJ1-3, reads GAGVSQSPSNKVTEKGKDVELRCDPISGHTALYWYRQSLGQGLEFLIYFQGNSAPDKSGLPSDRFSAERTGGSVSTLTIQRTQQEDSAVYLCASTTGNTIYFGEGSWLTVV.

The chain joins TRBV7-3 to TRBJ1-2; the D is unclear. Trimming removed 0 bases from V and 8 bases from J, with 10 bases in between. Germline V gene data show CDR1 as SGHTA and CDR2 as FQGTGA. This CDR3 region has 13 residues. The CDR3 loop is CASSLTWGAGYTF. CDR3 sequence (DNA): TGTGCCAGCAGCTTAACCTGGGGTGCGGGCTACACCTTC.

At least ten counts were recorded for this clonotype. This chain connects TRBV20-1 to TRBJ2-6, with D uncertain. The germline V gene has CDR1 DFQATT and CDR2 SNEGSKA (reference sequence). CDR3 length equals 18 residues. V gave up 5 bases and J gave up 2 bases, with 22 bases separating them. The chain's CDR3 is CSASNRPLLRAGANVLTF. CDR3 sequence (DNA): TGCAGTGCTTCCAATAGACCCCTCTTGAGAGCTGGGGCCAACGTCCTGACTTTC.

This clonotype was detected a few times. The chain carries TRBV5-1 and TRBJ2-3, with D possibly matching TRBD2 (5 bases). Germline V gene sequence: CDR1 SGHRS, CDR2 YFSETQ. This CDR3 has 15 residues. V was trimmed by 5 bases and J by 2 bases, leaving 15 bases between them. The CDR3 DNA reads as TGCGCCAGCAGTGCGGACTCAGGTTTCACAGATACGCAGTATTTT. Translated, it gives CASSADSGFTDTQYF.

This clonotype showed up just a few times. The chain recombines TRBV15 with TRBJ2-6, with D unresolved. The germline CDR1 and CDR2 sequences are LNHNV and YYDKDF (reference sequence). This CDR3 spans 14 amino acids. Trimming took 0 bases from V and 3 from J, leaving 3 bases between them. CDR3 in DNA: TGTGCCACCAGCAGAGATCGTGGGGCCAACGTCCTGACTTTC. This sequence encodes CATSRDRGANVLTF.

J is TRBJ1-2 and V is TRBV20-1; D ambiguous. CDR3 length: 14 amino acids. The V gene's germline CDR1 is DFQATT and CDR2 SNEGSKA (reference sequence). The ends were cut back, 1 base at V and 7 bases at J, with 16 bases in the middle. In nucleotides, the CDR3 is TGCAGTGCTAGAGTTTTGCTACTGAGAGGTGGCTACACCTTC. This encodes CSARVLLLRGGYTF.

This clonotype was counted at least ten times. The J gene is TRBJ2-7, the V gene TRBV3-1, with 7 bases aligning to TRBD1. The CDR3 loop spans 13 amino acids. The V segment lost 4 bases and the J segment 4 bases; nucleotides outside the gene matches: 4. Looked up from germline, CDR1 is LGHDT and CDR2 is YNNKEL (reference sequence). The DNA of the CDR3 is TGTGCCAGCAGCCCTACAGGGGTTTACGAGCAGTACTTC. Amino acid sequence: CASSPTGVYEQYF.

This clonotype was seen at least ten times. This chain connects TRBV5-1 to TRBJ2-3; the D is unclear. This CDR3 is built from 15 residues. Between the trimmed V and J ends, which lost 4 bases and 3 bases, there was a span of 15 bases. CDR1 is SGHRS, CDR2 YFSETQ, per germline. The CDR3 sequence is CASSPAPERTDTQYF. In DNA form, the CDR3 reads TGCGCCAGCAGCCCGGCCCCGGAGAGGACAGATACGCAGTATTTT.

The table lists this clonotype with many counts. The CDR3 nucleotides read TGTGCCAGCAGCTTTTCGGACGGCGGAGGGTTGTGGTCCTACGAGCAGTACGTC. This gives the protein CASSFSDGGGLWSYEQYV. V and J are TRBV11-2 and TRBJ2-7; maybe TRBD2 (6 bases). The germline CDR1 and CDR2 sequences are SGHAT and FQNNGV. Trimming left V 3 bases short and J 1 base short, with 22 bases between. This CDR3 has 18 amino acids.

The CDR3 loop reads CASSPRWTNLYEQYV. The CDR3 nucleotides read TGTGCCAGCTCACCACGATGGACAAACCTTTACGAGCAGTACGTC. This rearrangement joins TRBV18 to TRBJ2-7; D perhaps matches TRBD1 (5 bases). CDR3 length equals 15 residues. V shed 1 base and J shed 4 bases, with 14 bases lying between them. Germline CDR1 KGHSH, CDR2 LQKENI.

The table lists this clonotype with many counts. The chain links TRBV20-1 to TRBJ1-5, with TRBD1 matching 7 bases. Trimming at V came to 4 bases and at J to 6 bases, leaving 6 bases not matched to a gene. Germline V gene data show CDR1 as DFQATT and CDR2 as SNEGSKA (reference sequence). CDR3 length equals 13 residues. The CDR3 DNA follows: TGCAGTGCTAATACAGGGGTGGGTCAGCCCCAGCATTTT. Translated: CSANTGVGQPQHF.